This T cell receptor beta chain was sequenced during a study of CD8 T cells in ankylosing spondylitis. Note on this clonotype: Its antigen is as yet unknown.

The length of the CDR3 is 15 residues. Germline V lookup: CDR1 MNHEY, CDR2 SMNVEV (reference sequence). The ends lost 7 bases at V and 2 bases at J; junction bases unmatched: 8. As the method for making TCR beta libraries, quantitative 5'-RACE with molecular barcodes was used. MiXCR, applied by TCRdb to the 5' RACE reads, yields one record per CDR3 protein. The sample lists 200,000 to 250,000 distinct CDR3 sequences, about 10% occurring once. Findings and limits, study-wide: Matched ankylosing spondylitis synovial fluid reportedly contained a significantly enriched population of disease-linked clones. Blood from ankylosing spondylitis patients appeared to carry a characteristic eight-variant TCR beta motif.

Sequences were obtained from blood, either unsorted or a sorted T cell fraction (not recorded which). V gene TRBV27 combines with J gene TRBJ2-7; TRBD1 aligns across 10 bases. The receptor comes from a male donor with ankylosing spondylitis or in good health (not recorded which). CDR3 DNA: TGTGCCAGCATCCATCGGACAGGGGGGACCTACGAGCAGTACTTC. This codes for CASIHRTGGTYEQYF.